The present T cell receptor (beta chain) was sequenced within a study of T cell changes during pregnancy in multiple sclerosis. Method: immunoSEQ multiplex PCR; TCRdb's copy keeps in-frame clones and lacks some. The table lists more than 75,000 clones, 94% of them singletons. Trimming left V 10 bases short and J 5 bases short, with 20 bases between. The CDR3 extends over 15 amino acids. CDR1 is LNHDA, CDR2 SQIVND, per germline (reference sequence). The sequences come from peripheral blood, collected in the third trimester of pregnancy. J is TRBJ2-2 and V is TRBV19; D is perhaps TRBD2 (7 bases). This clonotype was obtained from a female donor with multiple sclerosis, enrolled in a pregnancy study. The CDR3 coding sequence is TGTGCCACCTGGGGGGGACATCAATATACCGGGGAGCTGTTTTTT. Translated, it gives CATWGGHQYTGELFF.